This note documents a single T cell receptor (beta chain) sequence. These data are taken from a study of blood T cell repertoires in COVID-19. Study in general: The cDNA or gDNA used as material had been derived from T cells, B-cell-depleted T cells, or PBMCs.

Per the original methods: Using reference gene primer amplification, nucleated cell counts were estimated. Assay: immunoSEQ multiplex PCR; the TCRdb copy retains only in-frame clones and omits some. That table is the source of V, J and clone size, and D and trimming were worked out from the DNA. The table lists 210,000 or so clones, more than 85% of them singletons, with about 2% in the top ten. The CDR3 covers 15 residues. J was trimmed by 2 bases and V by 6 bases; bases with no gene match: 8. Looked up from germline, CDR1 is MNHEY and CDR2 is SVGAGI. This clonotype originated in a man aged 35 to 55 with active or convalescent COVID-19. The sample was peripheral blood. The V and J genes are TRBV6-5 and TRBJ1-1, with TRBD1 identical over 8 bases. CDR3 residues: CASRFDRGGNTEAFF. The CDR3 nucleotides read TGTGCCAGCAGATTCGACAGGGGAGGAAACACTGAAGCTTTCTTT.